This section outlines one T cell receptor (beta chain) sequence together with its context. The target antigen is unknown. These data come from a study of shared clonotypes between healthy human individuals. Study overall: Three CD4 naive, three CD4 memory, two CD8 naive and one CD8 memory plate were used per donor.

Study conclusions and caveats: Clonotype sharing among the donors was expected to vary with sequencing depth. Larger estimated richness was generally recorded for naive subsets relative to memory subsets.

The study separated CD4+ cells into CD45RA+ naive and CD45RA-negative memory subsets. Clones were read by immunoSEQ multiplex PCR, and TCRdb kept only the in-frame ones, dropping some. The data contain fewer than 1.6 million clones, less than 99% of them singletons. The specimen sequenced was naive CD4+ T cells sorted from blood. The subset here: CD45RA+ positively selected. This TCR derives from a man aged 30 to 39 in good health.

The CDR3 region is CASSVGVAGELFF. The CDR3 DNA follows: TGTGCCAGCAGCGTAGGGGTAGCCGGGGAGCTGTTTTTT. The V call is TRBV9, the J call TRBJ2-2, with D unclear. CDR3 size: 13 residues. Trimming removed 0 bases at V and 6 bases at J, with 6 bases between. CDR1 and CDR2 (germline): SGDLS, YYNGEE.